This T cell receptor (beta chain) was sequenced for a study of a mutant IDH1 vaccine in newly diagnosed glioma. Study-level points and caveats: Pseudoprogression appeared unlinked to shifts in leading peripheral T cell clonotypes.

Described time point: week 11, during vaccination. Every single dose of the vaccine, 300 ug of mutant IDH1 20-mer peptide, came with topical imiquimod. Clones were read by immunoSEQ multiplex PCR, and TCRdb kept only the in-frame ones, dropping some. The sample gives about 130,000 clones, just under 80% of which show up once; under 5.5% is in the top ten. This clone has just one count. Its antigen remains unidentified. The V end lost 0 bases, the J end lost 4 bases, and 10 bases lay between the germline ends. Germline V gene data show CDR1 as LNHDA and CDR2 as SQIVND (reference sequence). The CDR3 length is 15 residues.

The sequenced sample was PBMCs, obtained from a glioma patient whose treatment included an IDH1 peptide vaccine. The chain employs TRBV19 and TRBJ1-3; the D is unclear. The receptor was isolated from a man between 40 and 49 years old with glioma. This chain's CDR3 is CASSIEPEPGNTIYF. CDR3 bases: TGTGCCAGTAGTATAGAACCAGAGCCAGGAAACACCATATATTTT. Full variable domain (outside the CDR3, taken from reference TRBV19 and TRBJ1-3): DGGITQSPKYLFRKEGQNVTLSCEQNLNHDAMYWYRQDPGQGLRLIYYSQIVNDFQKGDIAEGYSVSREKKESFPLTVTSAQKNPTAFYLCASSIEPEPGNTIYFGEGSWLTVV.